The sequence of this TCR beta chain was determined in a study of identical twins. This CDR3 is 14 amino acids long. The V gene lost 3 bases and the J gene lost 6 bases, with 12 bases spanning the gap. CDR1 MGHRA and CDR2 YSYEKL come from the germline V gene. TCRdb re-called the 5' RACE reads with MiXCR, one entry per CDR3 protein. The sample has roughly 1,500,000 distinct CDR3 sequences; around a third are singletons. The sample consisted of cord blood. The receptor was derived from a newborn girl in good health. The V and J genes are TRBV4-1 and TRBJ1-5; perhaps TRBD1 as D (6 bases). The CDR3 region has the DNA TGCGCCAGCAGCCATATTACAGGGTTTCAGCCCCAGCATTTT. The encoded protein is CASSHITGFQPQHF.